The clone carrying this T cell receptor beta chain was counted once. This sample is part of a study of blood T cell repertoires in COVID-19. Study-level background: Sites across the United States, Italy and Spain contributed samples from acute and convalescent COVID-19.

Libraries were prepared by immunoSEQ multiplex PCR; TCRdb keeps only in-frame clonotypes and omits some of them. The sample gives about 480,000 clones, around nine tenths of which show up once; approximately 1.8% is in the top ten. Germline assignment: CDR1 SGHRS and CDR2 YFSETQ. The CDR3 contains 14 residues. V lost 2 bases and J 3 bases, leaving 9 bases between the germline ends. The TCR sequence derives from a woman aged 35 to 49 who had recovered from COVID-19. The sequencing sample was made of PBMCs or T cells enriched from blood (not recorded which). This chain joins TRBV5-1 and TRBJ1-5; D ambiguous. The CDR3 DNA reads as TGCGCCAGCAGCTTCGCGGGCCCCAATCAGCCCCAGCATTTT. It specifies CASSFAGPNQPQHF.